A single sample gave rise to the 14 T cell receptor beta chains below, sequenced in a study of radiotherapy plus CTLA-4 blockade in lung cancer. Sequencing used immunoSEQ multiplex PCR; TCRdb keeps in-frame clones, though not all of them. The sample shows 90,000 to 95,000 clones, under 90% of them seen only once. Specimen: peripheral blood, collected from a patient treated with radiotherapy plus ipilimumab. Receptors originate from a human donor with non-small cell lung cancer who had stable disease on radiotherapy plus ipilimumab.

This clone was counted a single time. The genes are TRBV30 and TRBJ2-5, with 8 bases aligning to TRBD1. Germline V gene lookup returns CDR1 GTSNPN and CDR2 SVGIG (reference sequence). The CDR3 totals 13 residues. In nucleotides, the CDR3 is TGTGCTGGACAGGGTCAGGGGCGAGAGACCCAGTACTTC. Translation: CAGQGQGRETQYF.

The rearrangement joins TRBV28 to TRBJ2-1; 8 bases are shared with TRBD1. The CDR3 sequence is 13 residues long. V was pared by 6 bases and J by 7 bases, with 5 bases of the junction left unmatched. Germline CDR1 MDHEN, CDR2 SYDVKM. The CDR3 DNA sequence: TGTGCCAGCAGACGGACAGGGAGTAATGAGCAGTTCTTC. Amino acid sequence: CASRRTGSNEQFF.

The gene calls are TRBV11-3 and TRBJ2-5; a possible D gene is TRBD2 (5 bases). Germline CDR1 and CDR2: SGHNT and YENEEA. The CDR3 runs to 12 residues. V shed 5 bases and J shed 5 bases, with 9 bases lying between them. The CDR3, as DNA: TGTGCCAGCAGCATATCGGGGGAGACCCAGTACTTC. It codes for CASSISGETQYF.

The V gene is TRBV5-1, the J gene TRBJ2-2; TRBD1 matches at 12 bases. The germline V gene encodes CDR1 SGHRS and CDR2 YFSETQ. After removal of 0 bases from V and 5 bases from J, the junction contained 5 bases not matched to a gene. The CDR3 runs to 17 residues. The CDR3 region has the DNA TGCGCCAGCAGCTTGGTGGGACAGGGGGCCGGGACCGGGGAGCTGTTTTTT. Encoded protein: CASSLVGQGAGTGELFF.

The genes are TRBV19 and TRBJ2-3; 11 bases agree with TRBD2. The V gene's germline CDR1 is LNHDA and CDR2 SQIVND (reference sequence). This CDR3 has 17 residues. Trimming cost V 4 bases and J 4 bases; bases outside gene matches: 10. The CDR3 loop reads CASSKPPSGRNSDTQYF. CDR3 bases: TGTGCCAGTAGTAAACCCCCTAGCGGGAGGAACTCAGATACGCAGTATTTT.

This clone was observed a single time. The chain uses TRBV19 and TRBJ2-3; D is unresolved. The V end lost 0 bases, the J end lost 7 bases, and 8 bases lay between the germline ends. The CDR3 has 13 amino acids. Germline V lookup: CDR1 LNHDA, CDR2 SQIVND (reference sequence). The CDR3 protein is CASSIDSGYTQYF. CDR3 bases: TGTGCCAGTAGTATAGATTCTGGTTATACGCAGTATTTT.

This sequence joins TRBV30 and TRBJ1-1, with 12 bases fitting TRBD1. This CDR3 contains 14 residues. With 6 bases clipped from V and 4 bases from J, the junction kept 6 bases outside the gene matches. CDR1 and CDR2 from the germline V gene are GTSNPN and SVGIG (reference sequence). This CDR3 is CACRGTGGLTEAFF. CDR3 coding DNA: TGTGCCTGCCGTGGGACAGGGGGCCTCACTGAAGCTTTCTTT.

This chain connects TRBV7-7 to TRBJ2-7, with D tentatively TRBD1 or TRBD2 (5 bases each). V lost 5 bases to trimming and J lost 6 bases, with 11 bases between them. CDR3 length: 12 amino acids. Germline V gene lookup returns CDR1 SSHAT and CDR2 FNYEAQ (reference sequence). CDR3 loop: CASSPGPGEQYF. For the CDR3, the DNA is TGTGCCAGCAGCCCGGGACCGGGCGAGCAGTACTTC. Full variable domain (remainder filled in from reference TRBV7-7 and TRBJ2-7): GAGVSQSPRYKVTKRGQDVTLRCDPISSHATLYWYQQALGQGPEFLTYFNYEAQPDKSGLPSDRFSAERPEGSISTLTIQRTEQRDSAMYRCASSPGPGEQYFGPGTRLTVT.

J is TRBJ2-7 and V is TRBV28; 10 bases are a match to TRBD2. V lost 7 bases to trimming and J lost 3 bases; unmatched junction nucleotides: 6. The length of the CDR3 is 14 residues. Germline assignment: CDR1 MDHEN and CDR2 SYDVKM. CDR3 amino acids: CASTGLAQFYEQYF. The CDR3 coding sequence is TGTGCCAGCACGGGACTAGCGCAATTCTACGAGCAGTACTTC.

This chain joins TRBV19 and TRBJ2-1, with D possibly being TRBD1 or TRBD2 (5 bases each). Looked up from germline, CDR1 is LNHDA and CDR2 is SQIVND (reference sequence). The CDR3 covers 14 residues. V lost 3 bases and J lost 4, with 10 bases in between. The CDR3 sequence is CASSMGEWYNEQFF. The CDR3 region has the DNA TGTGCCAGTAGTATGGGGGAGTGGTACAATGAGCAGTTCTTC.

DNA of the CDR3: TGTGCCACCAGCAAGGACTCTGGAAACACCATATATTTT. This codes for CATSKDSGNTIYF. V gene TRBV15 combines with J gene TRBJ1-3, with D unclear. CDR1 is LNHNV and CDR2 is YYDKDF in the germline V gene (reference sequence). Trimming removed 4 bases from V and 0 bases from J, with 4 bases in between. The CDR3 spans 13 residues.

This clone appeared a single time. J is TRBJ1-2 and V is TRBV11-2; possible D gene TRBD1, 5 bases. This CDR3 region has 15 residues. Per germline, CDR1 SGHAT and CDR2 FQNNGV. Trimming shortened V by 5 bases and J by 2 bases, and 15 bases separated the two germline ends. CDR3 loop: CASSPLGQGNYGYTF. CDR3 bases: TGTGCCAGCAGCCCCCTGGGGCAGGGAAACTATGGCTACACCTTC. The variable domain in full, with the rest retrieved from reference TRBV11-2 and TRBJ1-2, is EAGVAQSPRYKIIEKRQSVAFWCNPISGHATLYWYQQILGQGPKLLIQFQNNGVVDDSQLPKDRFSAERLKGVDSTLKIQPAKLEDSAVYLCASSPLGQGNYGYTFGSGTRLTVV.

The genes are TRBV5-1 and TRBJ2-1, with 7 bases fitting TRBD2. V lost 0 bases to trimming and J lost 3 bases; unmatched junction nucleotides: 6. CDR3 length: 16 amino acids. Per germline, CDR1 SGHRS and CDR2 YFSETQ. The CDR3 coding sequence is TGCGCCAGCAGCTTGGGGCGGACTAGGGGCTACAATGAGCAGTTCTTC. The encoded protein is CASSLGRTRGYNEQFF.

The rearrangement links TRBV12-1 to TRBJ2-1; TRBD2 is the table's D call, not checked against the DNA. TRBV12-1 is a pseudogene segment. The length of the CDR3 is 15 residues. In nucleotides, the CDR3 is TGTGCCAGCAGCTTTTCGGGTCGCAACAACAATGAGCAGTTCTTC. Translating it yields CASSFSGRNNNEQFF.